The sequence of this TCR beta chain was determined in a study of T cells in Graves' hyperthyroidism and ophthalmopathy. Comments on this clonotype: This may stem from a read error, because a much larger clone lies one nucleotide away. The conserved phenylalanine or tryptophan normally closing the CDR3 is absent here, so this likely arose from a read error.

V lost 0 bases to trimming and J lost 4 bases; unmatched junction nucleotides: 9. This CDR3 region has 17 residues. Germline-derived CDR1 and CDR2 are SGHRS and YFSETQ. The source material, RNA transcripts, was used to amplify TCR beta CDR3 regions. First-round RT-PCR targeting the TCR CDR3 was performed with the HTBI primer set. One entry per CDR3 protein, called by TCRdb with MiXCR from the multiplex PCR reads. The table has a few hundred thousand distinct CDR3 sequences, 15% to 20% seen once; the top ten hold over 35%. This clonotype originated in a man in his forties with Graves' hyperthyroidism. The rearrangement joins TRBV5-1 to TRBJ2-1, with TRBD1 matching 8 bases. Sequencing was done on a sample of blood. In DNA form, the CDR3 reads TGCGCCAGCAGCTTGGTGAGGTTTGACAGGGGTTACAATGAGCAGTTCATC. It encodes CASSLVRFDRGYNEQFI.